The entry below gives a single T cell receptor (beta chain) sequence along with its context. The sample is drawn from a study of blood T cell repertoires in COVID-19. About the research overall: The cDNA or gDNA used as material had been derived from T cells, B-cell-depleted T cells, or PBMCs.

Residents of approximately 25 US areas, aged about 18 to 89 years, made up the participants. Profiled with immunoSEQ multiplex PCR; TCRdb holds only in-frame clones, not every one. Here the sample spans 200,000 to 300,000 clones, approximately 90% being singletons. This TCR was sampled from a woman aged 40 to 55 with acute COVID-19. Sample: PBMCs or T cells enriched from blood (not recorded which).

DNA of the CDR3: TGTGCCAGCAGCTTGGGTGGGCCCGGTGAAAAACTGTTTTTT. Protein product: CASSLGGPGEKLFF. This chain uses TRBV5-5 with TRBJ1-4; no firm D call. CDR1 and CDR2 from the germline V gene are SGHKS and YYEKEE (reference sequence). The CDR3 runs 14 residues. Trimming stripped 0 bases from V and 7 bases from J, with 10 bases between.